This TCR beta chain was sequenced during a study of blood T cell repertoires in COVID-19. For the study at large: COVID-19 samples collected from the United States, Italy and Spain covered acute and convalescent phases.

Per the germline V gene, CDR1 is GTSNPN and CDR2 is SVGIG (reference sequence). This CDR3 has 16 amino acids. Trimming pared 0 bases from V and 4 bases from J, leaving 17 bases between. The assay was immunoSEQ multiplex PCR, and TCRdb's table has in-frame clones only and misses some. The table lists around 260,000 clones, around 87% of them singletons. This clonotype was obtained from a woman aged 40 to 55 who had recovered from COVID-19. The chain joins TRBV30 to TRBJ2-3, with D possibly matching TRBD2 (5 bases). Sequencing was performed on peripheral blood. In nucleotides, the CDR3 is TGTGCCTGGAGTGTACTAGGCCCGGATGGTGCAGATACGCAGTATTTT. This encodes CAWSVLGPDGADTQYF.